This T cell receptor (beta chain) came from a study of cytomegalovirus exposure and HLA in healthy donors. Study-wide findings and caveats: Several V segments, TRBV6-2 and TRBV6-3 among them, could not be told apart and were dropped.

In the PCR, 60 Vbeta and 13 Jbeta primers were used. Libraries were prepared by immunoSEQ multiplex PCR; TCRdb keeps only in-frame clonotypes and omits some of them. The table records 150,000 to 200,000 clones, approximately 80% of them present only once. The CDR3 contains 15 residues. Germline CDR1 reads LNHDA; CDR2 reads SQIVND (reference sequence). Trimming took 3 bases from V and 4 from J, leaving 13 bases between them. In the case of this clone: Its specificity is unknown.

V is TRBV19 and J is TRBJ1-5; no clear D. The TCR comes from a woman aged 40 to 50 in good health and CMV-seronegative. The sample comprised PBMCs. CDR3 sequence reads: CASSIWADINQPQHF. The CDR3, as DNA: TGTGCCAGTAGTATTTGGGCAGATATTAATCAGCCCCAGCATTTT.